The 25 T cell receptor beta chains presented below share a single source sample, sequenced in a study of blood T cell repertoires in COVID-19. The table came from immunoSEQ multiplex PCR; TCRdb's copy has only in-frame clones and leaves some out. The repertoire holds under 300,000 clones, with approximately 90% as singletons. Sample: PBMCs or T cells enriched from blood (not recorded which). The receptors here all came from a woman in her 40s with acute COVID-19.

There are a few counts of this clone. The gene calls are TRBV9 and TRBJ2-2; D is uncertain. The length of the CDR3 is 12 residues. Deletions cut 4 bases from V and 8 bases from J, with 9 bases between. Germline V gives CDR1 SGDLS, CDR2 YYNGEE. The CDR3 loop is CASSSPLGELFF. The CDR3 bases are TGTGCCAGCAGCTCCCCCTTGGGGGAGCTGTTTTTT. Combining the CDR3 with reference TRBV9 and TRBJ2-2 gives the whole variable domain DSGVTQTPKHLITATGQRVTLRCSPRSGDLSVYWYQQSLDQGLQFLIQYYNGEERAKGNILERFSAQQFPDLHSELNLSSLELGDSALYFCASSSPLGELFFGEGSRLTVL.

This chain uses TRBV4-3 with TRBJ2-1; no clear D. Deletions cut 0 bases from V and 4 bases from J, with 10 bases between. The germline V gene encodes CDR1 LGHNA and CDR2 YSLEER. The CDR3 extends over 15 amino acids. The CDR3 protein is CASSQDQTDYNEQFF. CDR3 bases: TGCGCCAGCAGCCAAGATCAAACAGATTACAATGAGCAGTTCTTC.

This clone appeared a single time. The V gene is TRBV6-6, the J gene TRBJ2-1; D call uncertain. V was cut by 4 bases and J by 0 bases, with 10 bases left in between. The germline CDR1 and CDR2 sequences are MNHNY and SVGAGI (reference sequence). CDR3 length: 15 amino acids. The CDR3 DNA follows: TGTGCCAGCAGTTTGGTTGCGAGCTCCTACAATGAGCAGTTCTTC. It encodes CASSLVASSYNEQFF.

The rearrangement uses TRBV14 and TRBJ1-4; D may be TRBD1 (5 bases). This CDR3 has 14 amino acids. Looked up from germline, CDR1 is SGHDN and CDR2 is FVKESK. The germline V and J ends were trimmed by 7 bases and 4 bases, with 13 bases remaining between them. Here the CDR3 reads CASKRGGVNEKLFF. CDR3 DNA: TGTGCCAGCAAACGGGGAGGGGTTAATGAAAAACTGTTTTTT.

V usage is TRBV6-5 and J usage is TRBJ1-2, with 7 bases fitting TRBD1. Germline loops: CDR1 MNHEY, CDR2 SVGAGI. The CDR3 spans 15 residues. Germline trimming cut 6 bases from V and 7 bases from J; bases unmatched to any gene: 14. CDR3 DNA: TGTGCCAGCAGAAACCCTTCGACAGGGTTTGGTGGCTACACCTTC. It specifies CASRNPSTGFGGYTF.

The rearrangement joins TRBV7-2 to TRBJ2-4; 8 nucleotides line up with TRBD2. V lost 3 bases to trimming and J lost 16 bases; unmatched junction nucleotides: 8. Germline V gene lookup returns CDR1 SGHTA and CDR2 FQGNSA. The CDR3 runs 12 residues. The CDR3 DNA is TGTGCCAGCAGCTTCCCGGGAGGGCCTGAATACTTC. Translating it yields CASSFPGGPEYF.

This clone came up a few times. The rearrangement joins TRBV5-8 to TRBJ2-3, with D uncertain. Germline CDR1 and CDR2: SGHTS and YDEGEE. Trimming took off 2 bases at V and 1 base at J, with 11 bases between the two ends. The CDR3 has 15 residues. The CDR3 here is CASSLVGPRTDTQYF. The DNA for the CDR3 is TGTGCCAGCAGCTTAGTTGGGCCCCGCACAGATACGCAGTATTTT.

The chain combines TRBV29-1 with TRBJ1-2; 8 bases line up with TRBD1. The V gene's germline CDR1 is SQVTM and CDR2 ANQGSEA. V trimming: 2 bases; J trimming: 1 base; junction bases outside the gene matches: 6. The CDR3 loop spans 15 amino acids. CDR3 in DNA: TGCAGCGTTGAATCTGGACAGGGCCTTAACTATGGCTACACCTTC. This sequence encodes CSVESGQGLNYGYTF.

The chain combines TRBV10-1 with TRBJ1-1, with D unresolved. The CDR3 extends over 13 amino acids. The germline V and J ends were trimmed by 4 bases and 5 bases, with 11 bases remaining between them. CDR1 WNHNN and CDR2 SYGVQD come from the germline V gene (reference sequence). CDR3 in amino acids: CASSALGSTEAFF. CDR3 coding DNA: TGCGCCAGCAGTGCATTGGGGAGTACTGAAGCTTTCTTT.

The CDR3 loop is CASNFQGNYGYTF. The CDR3 DNA is TGTGCCAGTAATTTTCAGGGTAACTATGGCTACACCTTC. The chain recombines TRBV19 with TRBJ1-2; D may be TRBD1 (5 bases). Germline lookup yields CDR1 LNHDA and CDR2 SQIVND (reference sequence). V gave up 7 bases and J gave up 1 base, with 10 bases separating them. CDR3 length equals 13 residues.

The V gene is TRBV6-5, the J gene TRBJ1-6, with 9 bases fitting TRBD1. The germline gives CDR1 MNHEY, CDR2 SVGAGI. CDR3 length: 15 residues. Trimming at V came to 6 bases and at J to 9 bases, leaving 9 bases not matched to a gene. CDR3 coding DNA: TGTGCCAGCAGATCCGGGACAGGGAATCGTTCACCCCTCCACTTT. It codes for CASRSGTGNRSPLHF.

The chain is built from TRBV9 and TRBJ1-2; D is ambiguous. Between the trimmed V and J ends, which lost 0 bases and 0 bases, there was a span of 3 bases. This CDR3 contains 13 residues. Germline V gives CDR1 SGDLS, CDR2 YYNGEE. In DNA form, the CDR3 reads TGTGCCAGCAGCGTAGACACTAACTATGGCTACACCTTC. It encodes CASSVDTNYGYTF.

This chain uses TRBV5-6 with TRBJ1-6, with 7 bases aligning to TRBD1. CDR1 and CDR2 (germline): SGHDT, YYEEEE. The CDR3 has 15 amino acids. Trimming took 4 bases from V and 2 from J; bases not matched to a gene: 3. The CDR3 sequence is CASSPGQTYNSPLHF. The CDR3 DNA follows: TGTGCCAGCAGCCCGGGACAGACCTATAATTCACCCCTCCACTTT.

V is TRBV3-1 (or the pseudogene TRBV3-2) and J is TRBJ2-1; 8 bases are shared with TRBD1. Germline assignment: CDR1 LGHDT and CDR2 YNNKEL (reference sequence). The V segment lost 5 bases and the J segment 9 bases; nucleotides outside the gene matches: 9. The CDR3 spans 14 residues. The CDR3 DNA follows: TGTGCCAGCAGCTTGGGGCAGGGGGCACGTGAGCAGTTCTTC. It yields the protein CASSLGQGAREQFF.

This CDR3 is CASSLGDRAVTEAFF. CDR3 in DNA: TGTGCCAGCAGTTTAGGGGACAGGGCGGTCACTGAAGCTTTCTTT. This rearrangement joins TRBV28 to TRBJ1-1, with TRBD1 identical over 9 bases. The germline V gene encodes CDR1 MDHEN and CDR2 SYDVKM. The CDR3 is made up of 15 amino acids. Germline trimming cut 2 bases from V and 4 bases from J; bases unmatched to any gene: 5.

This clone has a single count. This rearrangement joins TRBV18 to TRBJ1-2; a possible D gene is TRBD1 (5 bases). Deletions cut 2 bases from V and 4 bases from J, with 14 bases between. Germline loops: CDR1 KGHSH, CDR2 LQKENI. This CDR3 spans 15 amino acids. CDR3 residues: CASSPSAGSPYGYTF. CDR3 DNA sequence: TGTGCCAGCTCACCATCCGCAGGGTCGCCCTATGGCTACACCTTC.

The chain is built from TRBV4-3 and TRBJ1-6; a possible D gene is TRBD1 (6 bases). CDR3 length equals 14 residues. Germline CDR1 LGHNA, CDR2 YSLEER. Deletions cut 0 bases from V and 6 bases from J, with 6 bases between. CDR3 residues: CASSQEQGNSPLHF. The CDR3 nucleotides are TGCGCCAGCAGCCAAGAACAGGGTAATTCACCCCTCCACTTT.

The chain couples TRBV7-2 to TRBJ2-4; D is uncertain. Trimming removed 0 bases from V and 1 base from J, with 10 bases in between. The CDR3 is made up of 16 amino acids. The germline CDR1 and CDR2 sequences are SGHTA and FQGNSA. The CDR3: CASSLAPSVAKNIQYF. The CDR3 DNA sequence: TGTGCCAGCAGCTTAGCACCCTCAGTGGCCAAAAACATTCAGTACTTC.

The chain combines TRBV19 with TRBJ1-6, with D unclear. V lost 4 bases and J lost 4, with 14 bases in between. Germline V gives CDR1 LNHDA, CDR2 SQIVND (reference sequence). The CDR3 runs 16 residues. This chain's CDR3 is CASSTGTRHYNSPLHF. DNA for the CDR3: TGTGCCAGTAGTACTGGAACTAGACATTATAATTCACCCCTCCACTTT.

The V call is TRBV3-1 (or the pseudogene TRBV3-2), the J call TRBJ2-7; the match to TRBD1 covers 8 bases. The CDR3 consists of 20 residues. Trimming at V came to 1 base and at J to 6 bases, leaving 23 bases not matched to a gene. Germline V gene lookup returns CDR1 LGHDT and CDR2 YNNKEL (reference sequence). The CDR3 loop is CASSQAPSGQGCGDPFEQYV. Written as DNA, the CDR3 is TGTGCCAGCAGCCAAGCGCCCTCCGGACAGGGATGTGGGGATCCCTTCGAGCAGTACGTC.

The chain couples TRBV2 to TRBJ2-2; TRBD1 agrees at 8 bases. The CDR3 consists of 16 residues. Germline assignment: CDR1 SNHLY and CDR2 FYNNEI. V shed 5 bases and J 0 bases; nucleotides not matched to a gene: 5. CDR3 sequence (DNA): TGTGCCAGCAGTCCCATGGACAGGGCGAACACCGGGGAGCTGTTTTTT. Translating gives CASSPMDRANTGELFF.

The CDR3 is CASSAPHQGNTEAFF. The CDR3 DNA follows: TGTGCCAGCAGCGCCCCACATCAGGGGAACACTGAAGCTTTCTTT. The chain recombines TRBV9 with TRBJ1-1; TRBD1 might be the D (5 bases). CDR1 and CDR2 from the germline V gene are SGDLS and YYNGEE. V lost 3 bases to trimming and J lost 1 base, with 13 bases between them. This CDR3 is built from 15 residues.

CDR3 DNA: TGTGCCAGCAGCTTGGGGGGACGGGGGGAGGAGAGCACAGATACGCAGTATTTT. Protein product: CASSLGGRGEESTDTQYF. This chain uses TRBV5-4 with TRBJ2-3, with 7 bases matching TRBD2. V trimming: 0 bases; J trimming: 0 bases; junction bases outside the gene matches: 10. The CDR3 has 18 residues. Germline V gives CDR1 SGHNT, CDR2 YYREEE (reference sequence). Looking up the rest from reference TRBV5-4 and TRBJ2-3 gives the full variable domain: ETGVTQSPTHLIKTRGQQVTLRCSSQSGHNTVSWYQQALGQGPQFIFQYYREEENGRGNFPPRFSGLQFPNYSSELNVNALELDDSALYLCASSLGGRGEESTDTQYFGPGTRLTVL.

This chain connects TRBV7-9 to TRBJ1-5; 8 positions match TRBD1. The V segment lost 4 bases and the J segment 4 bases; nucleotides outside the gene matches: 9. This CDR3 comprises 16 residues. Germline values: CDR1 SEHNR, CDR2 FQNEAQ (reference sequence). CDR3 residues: CASSSWAGGRNQPQHF. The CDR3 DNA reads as TGTGCCAGCAGCTCCTGGGCAGGGGGCAGAAATCAGCCCCAGCATTTT.

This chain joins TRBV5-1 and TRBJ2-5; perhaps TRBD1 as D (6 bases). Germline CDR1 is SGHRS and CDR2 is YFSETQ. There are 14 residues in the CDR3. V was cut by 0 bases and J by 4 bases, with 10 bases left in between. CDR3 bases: TGCGCCAGCAGCTTGGGGGGGCCCCCAGAGACCCAGTACTTC. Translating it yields CASSLGGPPETQYF.